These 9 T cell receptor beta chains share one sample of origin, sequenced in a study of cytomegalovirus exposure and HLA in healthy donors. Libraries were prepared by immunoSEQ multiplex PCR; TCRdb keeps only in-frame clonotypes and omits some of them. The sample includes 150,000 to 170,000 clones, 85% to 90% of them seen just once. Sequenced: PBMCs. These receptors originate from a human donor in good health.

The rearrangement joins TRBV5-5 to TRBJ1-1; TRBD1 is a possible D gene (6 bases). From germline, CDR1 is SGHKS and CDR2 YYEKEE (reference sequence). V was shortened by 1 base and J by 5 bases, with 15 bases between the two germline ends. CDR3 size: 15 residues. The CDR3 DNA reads TGTGCCAGCAGCTTGCTTACAGGGAAAAGAACTGAAGCTTTCTTT. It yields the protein CASSLLTGKRTEAFF. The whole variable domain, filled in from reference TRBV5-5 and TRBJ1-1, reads DAGVTQSPTHLIKTRGQQVTLRCSPISGHKSVSWYQQVLGQGPQFIFQYYEKEERGRGNFPDRFSARQFPNYSSELNVNALLLGDSALYLCASSLLTGKRTEAFFGQGTRLTVV.

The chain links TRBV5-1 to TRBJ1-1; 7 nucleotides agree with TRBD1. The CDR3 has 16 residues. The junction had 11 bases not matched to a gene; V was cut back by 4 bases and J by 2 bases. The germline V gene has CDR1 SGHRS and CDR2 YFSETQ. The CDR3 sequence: CASSITTGDGNTEAFF. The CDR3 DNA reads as TGCGCCAGCAGCATTACAACAGGGGACGGAAACACTGAAGCTTTCTTT.

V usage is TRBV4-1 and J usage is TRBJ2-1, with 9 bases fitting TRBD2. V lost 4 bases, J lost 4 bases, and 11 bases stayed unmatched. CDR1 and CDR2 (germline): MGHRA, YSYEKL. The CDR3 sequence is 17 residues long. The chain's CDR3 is CASSLAAGGPPYNEQFF. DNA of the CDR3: TGCGCCAGCAGCCTGGCAGCGGGGGGACCTCCTTACAATGAGCAGTTCTTC.

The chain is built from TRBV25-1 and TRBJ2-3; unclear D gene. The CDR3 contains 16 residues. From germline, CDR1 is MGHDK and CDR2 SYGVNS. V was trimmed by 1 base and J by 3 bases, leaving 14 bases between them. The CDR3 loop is CASSESRTGRTDTQYF. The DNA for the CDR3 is TGTGCCAGCAGTGAATCAAGAACGGGTAGAACAGATACGCAGTATTTT.

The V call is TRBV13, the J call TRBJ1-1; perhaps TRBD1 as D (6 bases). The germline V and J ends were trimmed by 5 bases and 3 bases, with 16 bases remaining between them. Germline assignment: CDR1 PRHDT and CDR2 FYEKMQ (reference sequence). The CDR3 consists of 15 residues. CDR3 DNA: TGTGCCAGCAGCAGACTCAGGGGTCTTTACACTGAAGCTTTCTTT. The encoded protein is CASSRLRGLYTEAFF.

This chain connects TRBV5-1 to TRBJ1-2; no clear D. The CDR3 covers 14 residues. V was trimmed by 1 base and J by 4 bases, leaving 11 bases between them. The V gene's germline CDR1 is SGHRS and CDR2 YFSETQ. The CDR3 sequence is CASSLTVTSYGYTF. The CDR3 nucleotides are TGCGCCAGCAGCTTGACAGTTACCTCCTATGGCTACACCTTC. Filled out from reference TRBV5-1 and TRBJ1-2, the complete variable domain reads KAGVTQTPRYLIKTRGQQVTLSCSPISGHRSVSWYQQTPGQGLQFLFEYFSETQRNKGNFPGRFSGRQFSNSRSEMNVSTLELGDSALYLCASSLTVTSYGYTFGSGTRLTVV.

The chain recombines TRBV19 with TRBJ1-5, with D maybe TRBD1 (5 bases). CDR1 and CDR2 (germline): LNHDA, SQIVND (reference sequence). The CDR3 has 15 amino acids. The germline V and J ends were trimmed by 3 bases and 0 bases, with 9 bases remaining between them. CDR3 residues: CASSIPGYSNQPQHF. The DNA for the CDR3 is TGTGCCAGTAGTATTCCAGGGTATAGCAATCAGCCCCAGCATTTT.

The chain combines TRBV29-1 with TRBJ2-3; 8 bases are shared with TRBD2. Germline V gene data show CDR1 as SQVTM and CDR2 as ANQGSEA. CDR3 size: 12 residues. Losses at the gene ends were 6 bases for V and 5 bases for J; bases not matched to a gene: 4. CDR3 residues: CSVAGVQDTQYF. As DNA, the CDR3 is TGCAGCGTAGCGGGAGTTCAAGATACGCAGTATTTT.

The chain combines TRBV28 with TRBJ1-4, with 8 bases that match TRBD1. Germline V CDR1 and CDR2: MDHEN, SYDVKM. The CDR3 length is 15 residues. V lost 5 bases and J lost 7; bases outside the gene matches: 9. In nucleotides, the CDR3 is TGTGCCAGCAGTCCTCAGGGGGCGGGACCTGAAAAACTGTTTTTT. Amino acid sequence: CASSPQGAGPEKLFF.